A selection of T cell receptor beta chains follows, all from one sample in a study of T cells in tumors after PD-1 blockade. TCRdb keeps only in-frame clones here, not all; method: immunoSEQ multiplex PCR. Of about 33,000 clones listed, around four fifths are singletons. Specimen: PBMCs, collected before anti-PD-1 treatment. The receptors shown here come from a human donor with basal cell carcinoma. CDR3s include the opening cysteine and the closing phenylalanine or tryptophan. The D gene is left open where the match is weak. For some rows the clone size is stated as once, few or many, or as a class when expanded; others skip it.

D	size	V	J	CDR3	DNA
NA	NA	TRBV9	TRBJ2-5	CASSEGPAQETQYF	TGTGCCAGCAGTGAGGGGCCGGCCCAAGAGACCCAGTACTTC
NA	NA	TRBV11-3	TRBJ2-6	CASSLGSRGRAGANVLTF	TGTGCCAGCAGCTTAGGGTCCAGGGGAAGGGCTGGGGCCAACGTCCTGACTTTC
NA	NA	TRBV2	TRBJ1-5	CASRGGEEQPQHF	TGTGCCAGCAGGGGGGGGGAGGAGCAGCCCCAGCATTTT
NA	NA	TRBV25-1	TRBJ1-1	CASSPRAQGTEAFF	TGTGCCAGCAGTCCCCGTGCCCAGGGAACTGAAGCTTTCTTT
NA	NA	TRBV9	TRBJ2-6	CASSVTVSGANVLTF	TGTGCCAGCAGCGTGACAGTTTCTGGGGCCAACGTCCTGACTTTC
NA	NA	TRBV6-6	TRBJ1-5	CASSRRQSDQPQHF	TGTGCCAGCAGCCGTCGACAGTCGGATCAGCCCCAGCATTTT
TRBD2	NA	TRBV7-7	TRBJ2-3	CASSLAPGGVATDTQYF	TGTGCCAGCAGCTTAGCGCCGGGGGGGGTCGCGACAGATACGCAGTATTTT
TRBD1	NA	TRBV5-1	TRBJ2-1	CASSLRTGGVAGEQFF	TGCGCCAGCAGCCTTCGGACAGGGGGCGTAGCGGGTGAGCAGTTCTTC
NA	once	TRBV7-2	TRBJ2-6	CASSIRAGPGANVLTF	TGTGCCAGCAGCATAAGGGCAGGGCCCGGGGCCAACGTCCTGACTTTC
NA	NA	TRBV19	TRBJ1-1	CASKLATEAFF	TGTGCCAGTAAACTCGCCACTGAAGCTTTCTTT
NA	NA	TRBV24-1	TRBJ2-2	CATSDPDSPPGELFF	TGTGCCACCAGTGACCCGGACAGTCCCCCCGGGGAGCTGTTTTTT
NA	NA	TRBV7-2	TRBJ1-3	CASSLSHLSGNTIYF	TGTGCCAGCAGCTTGTCGCACCTCTCTGGAAACACCATATATTTT
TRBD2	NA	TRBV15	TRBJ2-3	CATSREYGGNTDTQYF	TGTGCCACCAGCAGAGAGTACGGGGGGAACACAGATACGCAGTATTTT
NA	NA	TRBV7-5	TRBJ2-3	CARSLGLTGYAVF	TGTGCCAGAAGCTTAGGACTGACTGGATACGCAGTATTT
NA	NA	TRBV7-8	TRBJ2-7	CASSLTPHEQYF	TGTGCCAGCAGCTTAACCCCTCACGAGCAGTACTTC
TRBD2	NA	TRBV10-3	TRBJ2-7	CAISGGGYEQYF	TGTGCCATCAGTGGGGGGGGGTACGAGCAGTACTTC
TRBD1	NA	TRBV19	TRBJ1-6	CASSGQGFHSPLHF	TGTGCCAGTAGTGGACAGGGGTTCCATTCACCCCTCCACTTT
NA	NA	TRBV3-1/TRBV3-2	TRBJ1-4	CASSQGWENEKLFF	TGTGCCAGCAGCCAGGGGTGGGAGAATGAAAAACTGTTTTTT
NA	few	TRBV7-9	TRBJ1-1	CASSLDGAEAFF	TGTGCCAGCAGCTTAGACGGGGCTGAAGCTTTCTTT
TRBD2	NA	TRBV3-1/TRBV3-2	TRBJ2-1	CASSSGTSGYYNEQFF	TGTGCCAGCAGCTCGGGGACTAGCGGTTATTACAATGAGCAGTTCTTC
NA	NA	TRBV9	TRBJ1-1	CASSPHIGDGSEAFF	TGTGCCAGCAGCCCCCATATTGGGGACGGGTCTGAAGCTTTCTTT
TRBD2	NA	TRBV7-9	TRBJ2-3	CASSLAGTSGRFF	TGTGCCAGCAGCTTAGCCGGGACTAGCGGGAGGTTCTTT
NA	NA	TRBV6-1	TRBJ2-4	CASSGPGPGRWDIQYF	TGTGCCAGCAGTGGCCCGGGACCGGGTAGGTGGGACATTCAGTACTTC
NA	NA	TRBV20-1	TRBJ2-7	CSARAGYEQYF	TGCAGTGCTAGAGCCGGGTACGAGCAGTACTTC
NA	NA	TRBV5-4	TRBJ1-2	CASSLEASAFYTF	TGTGCCAGCAGCCTAGAGGCTTCGGCTTTCTACACCTTC
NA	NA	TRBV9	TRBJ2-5	CASSVWADQETQYF	TGTGCCAGCAGCGTATGGGCGGACCAAGAGACCCAGTACTTC
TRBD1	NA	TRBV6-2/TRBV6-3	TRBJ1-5	CASSYLPPGRGRQPQHF	TGTGCCAGCAGTTACCTCCCCCCGGGCAGGGGGCGGCAGCCCCAGCATTTT
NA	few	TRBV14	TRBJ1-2	CASSLQAGLGHGYTF	TGTGCCAGCAGCCTCCAAGCGGGGCTTGGTCATGGCTACACCTTC
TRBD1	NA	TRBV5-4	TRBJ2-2	CASAAQRQGNTGELFF	TGTGCCAGCGCCGCTCAGAGACAGGGCAACACCGGGGAGCTGTTTTTT
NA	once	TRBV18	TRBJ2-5	CASSPLSSGALETQYF	TGTGCCAGCTCACCTCTCTCGAGTGGGGCCTTGGAGACCCAGTACTTC
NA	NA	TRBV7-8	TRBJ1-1	CASSSGLHPTGEAFF	TGTGCCAGCAGCTCAGGACTTCACCCTACGGGTGAAGCTTTCTTT
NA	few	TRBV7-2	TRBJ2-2	CASSLVMGNTGELFF	TGTGCCAGCAGCTTAGTTATGGGGAACACCGGGGAGCTGTTTTTT
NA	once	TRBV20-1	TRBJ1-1	CSALGAFF	TGCAGTGCCCTAGGGGCTTTCTTT
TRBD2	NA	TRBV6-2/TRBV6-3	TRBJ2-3	CASSYSPGGLPTDTQYF	TGTGCCAGCAGTTACAGTCCGGGGGGGCTACCCACAGATACGCAGTATTTT
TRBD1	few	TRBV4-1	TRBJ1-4	CASSQIMDRVVEKLFF	TGCGCCAGCAGCCAAATCATGGACAGGGTTGTTGAAAAACTGTTTTTT
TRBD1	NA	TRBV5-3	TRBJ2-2	CARSRDRDTGELFF	TGTGCCAGAAGCCGGGACAGAGACACCGGGGAGCTGTTTTTT
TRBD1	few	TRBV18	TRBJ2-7	CASSPGQAKTYEQYF	TGTGCCAGCTCACCTGGACAGGCGAAGACCTACGAGCAGTACTTC
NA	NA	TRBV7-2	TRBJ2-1	CASSLAAGPYNEQFF	TGTGCCAGCAGCTTAGCGGCGGGACCCTACAATGAGCAGTTCTTC
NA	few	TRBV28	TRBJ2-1	CASSAWGLGGNEQFF	TGTGCCAGCAGCGCGTGGGGGCTCGGAGGCAATGAGCAGTTCTTC
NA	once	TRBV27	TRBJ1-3	CATSNTIYF	TGTGCCACTTCTAACACCATATATTTT
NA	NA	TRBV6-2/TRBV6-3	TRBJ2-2	CASSFENTGELFF	TGTGCCAGCAGTTTCGAGAACACCGGGGAGCTGTTTTTT
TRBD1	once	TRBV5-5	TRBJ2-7	CASSIRRDRGPSAEQYF	TGTGCCAGCAGCATCCGGCGGGACAGGGGGCCCTCGGCCGAGCAGTACTTC
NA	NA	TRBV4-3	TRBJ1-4	CASSQGVGNEKLFF	TGCGCCAGCAGCCAAGGGGTCGGTAATGAAAAACTGTTTTTT
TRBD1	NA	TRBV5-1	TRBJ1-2	CASSLTAGGEGYTF	TGCGCCAGCAGCTTGACGGCAGGGGGCGAGGGCTACACCTTC
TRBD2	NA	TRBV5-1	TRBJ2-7	CASSYRSGGAIEQYF	TGCGCCAGCAGTTATCGAAGCGGGGGGGCGATCGAGCAGTACTTC
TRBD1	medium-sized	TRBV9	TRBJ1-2	CARPQGENGYTF	TGTGCCAGACCACAGGGGGAAAATGGCTACACCTTC